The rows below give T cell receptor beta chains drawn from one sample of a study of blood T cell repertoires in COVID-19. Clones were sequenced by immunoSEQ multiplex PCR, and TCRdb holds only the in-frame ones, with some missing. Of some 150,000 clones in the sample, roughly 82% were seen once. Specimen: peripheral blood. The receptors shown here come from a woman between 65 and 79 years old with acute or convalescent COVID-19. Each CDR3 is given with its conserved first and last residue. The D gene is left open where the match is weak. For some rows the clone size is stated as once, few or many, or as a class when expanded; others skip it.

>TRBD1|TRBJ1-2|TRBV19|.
TGTGCCAGTAGTAAACCGGGACAGGATAGTGGCTACACCTTC
CASSKPGQDSGYTF
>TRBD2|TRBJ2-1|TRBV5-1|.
TGCGCCAGCAGCTTGGGCCCAGCGGGGGAAAATGAGCAGTTCTTC
CASSLGPAGENEQFF
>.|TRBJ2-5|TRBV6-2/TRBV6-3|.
TGTGCCAGCAGTTTTGAGGTGTACCAAGAGACCCAGTACTTC
CASSFEVYQETQYF
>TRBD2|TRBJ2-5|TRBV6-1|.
TGTGCCAGCAGTGCCCTAGCGGGGGGGCCGGAAGAGACCCAGTACTTC
CASSALAGGPEETQYF
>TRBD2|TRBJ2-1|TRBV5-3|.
TGTGCCAGAAGCACCGGGACTAGCGGTCGAAAAAAGCAGTTCTTC
CARSTGTSGRKKQFF
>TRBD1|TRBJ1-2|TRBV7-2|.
TGTGCCAGCAGCCCGGGACAGGGAAACTATGGCTACACCTTC
CASSPGQGNYGYTF
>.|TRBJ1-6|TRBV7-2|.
TGTGCCAGCAGCTTCGCGAATTCACCCCTCCACTTT
CASSFANSPLHF
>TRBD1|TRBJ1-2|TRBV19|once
TGTGCCAGTAGTATGCCCGGGACAGGGGTTAACTATGGCTACACCTTC
CASSMPGTGVNYGYTF
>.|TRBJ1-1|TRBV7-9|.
TGTGCCAGCAGCTTAGCGGGGGGGAGCCGGCATACTGAAGCTTTCTTT
CASSLAGGSRHTEAFF
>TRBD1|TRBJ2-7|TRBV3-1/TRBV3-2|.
TGTGCCAGCAGCCAAGATGCGACAGGGGGGTCCTACGAGCAGTACTTC
CASSQDATGGSYEQYF
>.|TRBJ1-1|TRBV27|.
TGTGCCAGCAGTTTATTAAGTGAGGACACTGAAGCTTTCTTT
CASSLLSEDTEAFF
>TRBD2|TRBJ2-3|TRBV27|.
TGTGCCACCCGGGTAGCGGGTTGGGGCACAGATACGCAGTATTTT
CATRVAGWGTDTQYF
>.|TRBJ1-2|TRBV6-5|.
TGTGCCAGCAGAATACAGGGTCTTTCCGATGGCTACACCTTC
CASRIQGLSDGYTF
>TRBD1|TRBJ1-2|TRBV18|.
TGTGCCAGCTCACCTGGCTCAGGGGGAGACGACTATGGCTACACCTTC
CASSPGSGGDDYGYTF
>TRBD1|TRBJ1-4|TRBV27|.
TGTGCCAGCAGTTGGCTCGGGACAGGGGTCGAAAAACTGTTTTTT
CASSWLGTGVEKLFF
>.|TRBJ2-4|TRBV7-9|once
TGTGCCAGCAGTCAGGGAAACATTCAGTACTTC
CASSQGNIQYF
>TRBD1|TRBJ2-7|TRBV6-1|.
TGTGCCAGCAGACGGGACAGAGTCTACGAGCAGTACTTC
CASRRDRVYEQYF
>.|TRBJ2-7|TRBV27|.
TGTGCCAGCACCGGCCGGGACACTCGTTCGAAAGTGTACTTC
CASTGRDTRSKVYF
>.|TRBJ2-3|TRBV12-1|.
TGTGCCAGCAGCTTTGCGTTTGATCTAGGGACTAGCGGGACCGATACGCAGTATTTT
CASSFAFDLGTSGTDTQYF
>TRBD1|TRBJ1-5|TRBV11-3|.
TGTGCCAGCAGCTCGAACGGTGGGGACAGCGTCCCTTCAGGTGAGCCCCAGCATTTT
CASSSNGGDSVPSGEPQHF
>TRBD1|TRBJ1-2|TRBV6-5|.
TGTGCCAGCATCCCGGACAGGGCTAACTATGGCTACACCTTC
CASIPDRANYGYTF
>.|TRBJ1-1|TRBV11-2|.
TGTGCCAGCAGCCTAATCGGTTGGGGCGGCATGAACACTGAAGCTTTCTTT
CASSLIGWGGMNTEAFF
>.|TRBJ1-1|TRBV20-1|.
TGCAGGGGCCAGGCAGGAACTGAAGCTTTCTTT
CRGQAGTEAFF
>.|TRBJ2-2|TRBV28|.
TGTGCCAGCAGGGAAGGAGATTTTGGGGGGACCGGGGAGCTGTTTTTT
CASREGDFGGTGELFF
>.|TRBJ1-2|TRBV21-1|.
TGTGCCAGCAGCACTCTCTACAAGGACAGCGAAAGGAATGGCTACACCTTC
CASSTLYKDSERNGYTF
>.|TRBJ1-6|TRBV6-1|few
TGTGCCAGCAGTGAATCCTGGGGCGGTTCACCCCTCCACTTT
CASSESWGGSPLHF
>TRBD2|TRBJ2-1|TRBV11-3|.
TGTGCCAGCAGCTTAGATGGCCCGGGAGGGCCCGATGAGCAGTTCTTC
CASSLDGPGGPDEQFF
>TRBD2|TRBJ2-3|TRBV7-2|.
TGTGCCAGCAGCTTAGGCTGGGGGGGAGATACGCAGTATTTT
CASSLGWGGDTQYF
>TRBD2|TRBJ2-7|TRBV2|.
TGTGCCAGCAGGGGGGACGGGAGGAGCGAGCAGTACTTC
CASRGDGRSEQYF
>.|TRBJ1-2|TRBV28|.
TGTGCCAGCTCACTAGGGGGGGAAGACAACTATGGCTACACCTTC
CASSLGGEDNYGYTF
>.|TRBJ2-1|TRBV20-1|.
TGCAGTGCTCCCGGGTACAATGAGCAGTTCTTC
CSAPGYNEQFF
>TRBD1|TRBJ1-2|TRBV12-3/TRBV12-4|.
TGTGCCAGCAGGATACAGGGGAACTATGGCTACACCTTC
CASRIQGNYGYTF
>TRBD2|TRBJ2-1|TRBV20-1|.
TGCAGTGCTAGTATGACTAGCGGGAGCAATGAGCAGTTCTTC
CSASMTSGSNEQFF
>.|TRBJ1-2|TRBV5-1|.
TGCGCCAGCAGCTTGGAGTTGGGGAGGAACTATGGCTACACCTTC
CASSLELGRNYGYTF
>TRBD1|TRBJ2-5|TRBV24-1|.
TGTGCCACCAGTGACGCTGGACAGGGAGGTGGAGAGACCCAGTACTTC
CATSDAGQGGGETQYF
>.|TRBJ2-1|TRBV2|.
TGTGCCAGCAGTGCGTCCTACAATGAGCAGTTCTTC
CASSASYNEQFF
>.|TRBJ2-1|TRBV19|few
TGTGCCAGTAGTATAGTTACAATATTTGATGAGCAGTTCTTC
CASSIVTIFDEQFF
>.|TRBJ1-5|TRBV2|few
TGTGCCAGCAGTGAAGCTAGTAATAGCAATCAGCCCCAGCATTTT
CASSEASNSNQPQHF
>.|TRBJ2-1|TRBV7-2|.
TGTGCCAGCAGCTTAAGCGCGGGAAGCGCCTACAATGAGCAGTTCTTC
CASSLSAGSAYNEQFF
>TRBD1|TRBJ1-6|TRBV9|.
TGTGCCAGCAGCGTGACAGGGGGAAATTCACCCCTCCACTTT
CASSVTGGNSPLHF
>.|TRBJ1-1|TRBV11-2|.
TGTGCCAGCAGCTTAACCTGGGGGGTAAACACTGAAGCTTTCTTT
CASSLTWGVNTEAFF
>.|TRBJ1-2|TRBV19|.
TGTGCCAGTAACGGACAGCTAAACTATGGCTACACCTTC
CASNGQLNYGYTF
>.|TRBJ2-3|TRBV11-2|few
TGTGCCAGCAGCTTAGGACAGGCGCTCACAGATACGCAGTATTTT
CASSLGQALTDTQYF
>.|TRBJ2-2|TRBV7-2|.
TGTGCCAGCAGCTTAGCGCGACTAGGTGACACCGGGGAGCTGTTTTTT
CASSLARLGDTGELFF
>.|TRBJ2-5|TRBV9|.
TGTGCCAGCAGCGTAGACAGCGGGCGAGGAGAGACCCAGTACTTC
CASSVDSGRGETQYF
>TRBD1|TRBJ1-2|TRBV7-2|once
TGTGCCAGCAGCGGGGACAGGGGGCAAGGGGGCTACACCTTC
CASSGDRGQGGYTF
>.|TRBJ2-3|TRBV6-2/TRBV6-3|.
TGTGCCAGCAGTTCCCTTACAGGGCCCTCCACAGATACGCAGTATTTT
CASSSLTGPSTDTQYF
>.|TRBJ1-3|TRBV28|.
TGTGCCAGCAGTTTTACAGGCTCTGGAAACACCATATATTTT
CASSFTGSGNTIYF
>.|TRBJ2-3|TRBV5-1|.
TGCGCCAGCAGCTCCGCGGGCCGCACAGATACGCAGTATTTT
CASSSAGRTDTQYF
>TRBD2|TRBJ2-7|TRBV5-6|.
TGTGCCAGCAGAAGGACTAGCGGGAACTCCTACGAGCAGTACTTC
CASRRTSGNSYEQYF
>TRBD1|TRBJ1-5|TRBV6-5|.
TGTGCCAGCGCCGACAGGGGAGATCAGCCCCAGCATTTT
CASADRGDQPQHF
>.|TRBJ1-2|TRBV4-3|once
TGCGCCAGCAGCCATTCGCCGGGTGCGGCCGGCTATGGCTACACCTTC
CASSHSPGAAGYGYTF
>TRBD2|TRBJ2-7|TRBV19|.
TGTGCCAGTAGTAGGGGACTAGCGGGAGGATACGAGCAGTACTTC
CASSRGLAGGYEQYF
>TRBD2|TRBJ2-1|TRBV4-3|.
TGCGCCAGCAGCCAAGACACTAGCGGGGGGAGGGATGAGCAGTTCTTC
CASSQDTSGGRDEQFF
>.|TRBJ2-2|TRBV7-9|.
TGTGCCAGCAGCTTGACGGGGGATGCAAGGGAGCTGTTTTTT
CASSLTGDARELFF
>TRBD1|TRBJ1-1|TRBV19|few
TGTGCCAGTAGAGCAGGGGGCCTGGACACTGAAGCTTTCTTT
CASRAGGLDTEAFF
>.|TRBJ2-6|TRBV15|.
TGTGCCACCAGCTCCAACACAGGCGGAAGCTCTGGGGCCAACGTCCTGACTTTC
CATSSNTGGSSGANVLTF